A selection of T cell receptor beta chains follows, all from one sample in a study of blood T cells in healthy people across ages. TCRdb redid the calling of the 5' RACE reads with MiXCR, one entry per CDR3 protein. The top ten clones hold around an eighth of a sample with about 670,000 distinct CDR3 sequences, more than 45% of them seen once. Sequences were obtained from blood. The receptors derive from a woman at least 80 years old in good health. Each CDR3 is given with its conserved first and last residue. Each record gives: D gene, J gene, clone size, V gene, CDR3 DNA, CDR3 protein. The D gene is left open where the match is weak. Clone size is not always given. Where it is, it says once, few, many or a class for expanded clones.

d_gene: TRBD1
j_gene: TRBJ2-3
abundance: few
v_gene: TRBV7-9
CDR3nt: TGTGCCAGCAGCCCAAGACGGGACAGGGATACAGATACGCAGTATTTT
CDR3aa: CASSPRRDRDTDTQYF

d_gene: -
j_gene: TRBJ1-1
abundance: once
v_gene: TRBV20-1
CDR3nt: TGCAGTGCTAGTGGGGACACTGAAGCTTTCTTT
CDR3aa: CSASGDTEAFF

d_gene: TRBD2
j_gene: TRBJ2-3
abundance: -
v_gene: TRBV20-1
CDR3nt: TGCAGTGCTAGAGTCCTCCCTAGACCACTAGCGGGGGGGCCGAGTGTGGGAGATACGCAGTATTTT
CDR3aa: CSARVLPRPLAGGPSVGDTQYF

d_gene: -
j_gene: TRBJ2-3
abundance: -
v_gene: TRBV5-5
CDR3nt: TGTGCCAGCAGCTTGCCCAGGGGTGGGCAGTATTTT
CDR3aa: CASSLPRGGQYF

d_gene: -
j_gene: TRBJ1-5
abundance: -
v_gene: TRBV12-3/TRBV12-4
CDR3nt: TGTGCCAGCCGCCCGGGTGTGTCCAGCAATCAGCCCCAGCATTTT
CDR3aa: CASRPGVSSNQPQHF

d_gene: -
j_gene: TRBJ1-4
abundance: -
v_gene: TRBV14
CDR3nt: TGTGCCAGCAGCCAAGGACGGCAGGGAAGTGGCTGGGCTAATGAAAAACTGTTTTTT
CDR3aa: CASSQGRQGSGWANEKLFF

d_gene: -
j_gene: TRBJ2-1
abundance: many
v_gene: TRBV5-1
CDR3nt: TGCGCCAGCATGCGGCAGGGGTTCTACAATGAGCAGTTCTTC
CDR3aa: CASMRQGFYNEQFF

d_gene: TRBD2
j_gene: TRBJ2-7
abundance: many
v_gene: TRBV5-1
CDR3nt: TGCGCCAGCAGCTCACAAGGACTTAGCGGGAGGAGCTACGAGCAGTACTTC
CDR3aa: CASSSQGLSGRSYEQYF

d_gene: -
j_gene: TRBJ1-2
abundance: -
v_gene: TRBV25-1
CDR3nt: TGTGCCAGCAGGGTTCGGGCCCCAGGAAACCCCTATGGCTACACCTTC
CDR3aa: CASRVRAPGNPYGYTF

d_gene: -
j_gene: TRBJ2-3
abundance: few
v_gene: TRBV5-1
CDR3nt: TGCGCCAGCAGCCCGGGGAACCTAGATTTAGATACGCAGTATTTT
CDR3aa: CASSPGNLDLDTQYF

d_gene: TRBD2
j_gene: TRBJ2-5
abundance: -
v_gene: TRBV2
CDR3nt: TGTGCCAGCAAATTGTTGGGACTAAAGAATGGGGAGACCCAGTACTTC
CDR3aa: CASKLLGLKNGETQYF

d_gene: TRBD2
j_gene: TRBJ2-7
abundance: once
v_gene: TRBV5-6
CDR3nt: TGTGCCAGCAGCCGGATGAGCGGGAGGGCCGACTACGAGCAGTACTTC
CDR3aa: CASSRMSGRADYEQYF

d_gene: -
j_gene: TRBJ2-7
abundance: many
v_gene: TRBV5-1
CDR3nt: TGCGCCAGCAGCCCCACTCCTCAGACACTGAGCTCCTACGAGCAGTACTTC
CDR3aa: CASSPTPQTLSSYEQYF

d_gene: -
j_gene: TRBJ1-3
abundance: -
v_gene: TRBV7-2
CDR3nt: TGTGCCAGCAGCTTAGAGAGGGGGAACACCATATATTTT
CDR3aa: CASSLERGNTIYF

d_gene: -
j_gene: TRBJ2-7
abundance: -
v_gene: TRBV28
CDR3nt: TGTGCCAGCGGGAGAATCTACGAGCAGTACTTC
CDR3aa: CASGRIYEQYF

d_gene: TRBD2
j_gene: TRBJ2-5
abundance: -
v_gene: TRBV7-9
CDR3nt: TGTGCCAGCAGCCTTGGGGTAGCGGGAGGATATGAGCAGTACTTC
CDR3aa: CASSLGVAGGYEQYF

d_gene: -
j_gene: TRBJ2-3
abundance: -
v_gene: TRBV20-1
CDR3nt: TGCAGTGCTTGGCGGGAAGATAGCACAGATACGCAGTATTTT
CDR3aa: CSAWREDSTDTQYF

d_gene: -
j_gene: TRBJ2-7
abundance: -
v_gene: TRBV20-1
CDR3nt: TGCAGCCCCAGGGCACTGAGCTCCTACGAGCAGTACTTC
CDR3aa: CSPRALSSYEQYF

d_gene: -
j_gene: TRBJ2-5
abundance: once
v_gene: TRBV4-1
CDR3nt: TGCGCCAGCAGCCCGACGGATGGGGAGACCCAGTACTTC
CDR3aa: CASSPTDGETQYF

d_gene: -
j_gene: TRBJ2-1
abundance: many
v_gene: TRBV20-1
CDR3nt: TGCAGTGCTCCCCTCGACTTGAGCTCCTACAATGAGCAGTTCTTC
CDR3aa: CSAPLDLSSYNEQFF

d_gene: TRBD2
j_gene: TRBJ2-7
abundance: once
v_gene: TRBV7-2
CDR3nt: TGTGCCAGCAGCTTAGCGAGCGGGGGTTCTCCCTACGAGCAGTACTTC
CDR3aa: CASSLASGGSPYEQYF

d_gene: -
j_gene: TRBJ1-2
abundance: -
v_gene: TRBV6-2/TRBV6-3
CDR3nt: TGTGCCAGCAAGGAGGCCGTAGGTGGCTACACCTTC
CDR3aa: CASKEAVGGYTF

d_gene: -
j_gene: TRBJ2-2
abundance: few
v_gene: TRBV12-3/TRBV12-4
CDR3nt: TGTGCCAGCAGCTCTACTCTCAAGAACACCGGGGAGCTGTTTTTT
CDR3aa: CASSSTLKNTGELFF

d_gene: TRBD1
j_gene: TRBJ2-1
abundance: -
v_gene: TRBV24-1
CDR3nt: TGTGCCACCAGTGACAGCGCGACAGGGGTTTACAATGAGCAGTTCTTC
CDR3aa: CATSDSATGVYNEQFF

d_gene: TRBD1
j_gene: TRBJ2-3
abundance: many
v_gene: TRBV9
CDR3nt: TGTGCCAGCAGCCCCGTTACAGGGGGCGCAGCGTATTTT
CDR3aa: CASSPVTGGAAYF

d_gene: -
j_gene: TRBJ2-3
abundance: -
v_gene: TRBV10-3
CDR3nt: TGTGCCATCAGTGAGAGAGAGCACACAGATACGCAGTATTTT
CDR3aa: CAISEREHTDTQYF

d_gene: -
j_gene: TRBJ2-7
abundance: many
v_gene: TRBV7-2
CDR3nt: TGTGCCAGCAGCTTAGCTGGCAGGGCGTCCGAGCAGTACTTC
CDR3aa: CASSLAGRASEQYF

d_gene: TRBD2
j_gene: TRBJ2-5
abundance: many
v_gene: TRBV12-3/TRBV12-4
CDR3nt: TGTGCCACCAGCCCGGTAGGGACTAGTATTGGGACCCAGTACTTC
CDR3aa: CATSPVGTSIGTQYF

d_gene: -
j_gene: TRBJ2-2
abundance: -
v_gene: TRBV5-1
CDR3nt: TGCGCCAGCAGCTTGGCCCTGACTAGTCCCGGGGAGCTGTTTTTT
CDR3aa: CASSLALTSPGELFF